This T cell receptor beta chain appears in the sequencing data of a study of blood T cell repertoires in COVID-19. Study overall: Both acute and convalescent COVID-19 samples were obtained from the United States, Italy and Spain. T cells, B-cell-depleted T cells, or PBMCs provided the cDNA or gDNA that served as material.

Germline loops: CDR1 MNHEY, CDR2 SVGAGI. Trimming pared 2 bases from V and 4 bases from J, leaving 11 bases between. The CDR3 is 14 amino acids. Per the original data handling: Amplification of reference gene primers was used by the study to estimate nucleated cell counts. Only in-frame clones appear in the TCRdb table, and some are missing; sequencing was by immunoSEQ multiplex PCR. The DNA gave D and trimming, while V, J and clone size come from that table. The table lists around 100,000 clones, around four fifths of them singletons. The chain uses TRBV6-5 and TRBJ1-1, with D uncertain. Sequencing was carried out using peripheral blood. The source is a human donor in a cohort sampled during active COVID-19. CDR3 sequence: CASSYAGTFTEAFF. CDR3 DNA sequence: TGTGCCAGCAGTTACGCAGGCACTTTCACTGAAGCTTTCTTT.